The clone carrying this T cell receptor beta chain appeared a few times. The sample originates from a study of blood T cell repertoires in COVID-19. Overall study context: The analysed material was cDNA or gDNA that came from T cells, B-cell-depleted T cells, or PBMCs.

Followed over time, Seattle patients had been enrolled while infection was active. Original processing notes: By means of reference gene primer amplification, nucleated cell counts were estimated. Clones were sequenced by immunoSEQ multiplex PCR, and TCRdb holds only the in-frame ones, with some missing. That table gives V, J and clone size, and the DNA gave D and trimming. The sample includes about 71,000 clones, around 83% of them seen just once. Germline assignment: CDR1 SGHNT and CDR2 YENEEA. This CDR3 contains 18 residues. Trimming cost V 4 bases and J 1 base; bases outside gene matches: 6. The sample was peripheral blood. The V gene is TRBV11-3, the J gene TRBJ2-3, with 15 bases aligning to TRBD2. The clonotype was recovered from a man aged 25-45 years with COVID-19, enrolled during active disease. CDR3 residues: CASSSGTSGRPGTDTQYF. DNA of the CDR3: TGTGCCAGCAGCTCCGGGACTAGCGGGAGGCCGGGCACAGATACGCAGTATTTT.